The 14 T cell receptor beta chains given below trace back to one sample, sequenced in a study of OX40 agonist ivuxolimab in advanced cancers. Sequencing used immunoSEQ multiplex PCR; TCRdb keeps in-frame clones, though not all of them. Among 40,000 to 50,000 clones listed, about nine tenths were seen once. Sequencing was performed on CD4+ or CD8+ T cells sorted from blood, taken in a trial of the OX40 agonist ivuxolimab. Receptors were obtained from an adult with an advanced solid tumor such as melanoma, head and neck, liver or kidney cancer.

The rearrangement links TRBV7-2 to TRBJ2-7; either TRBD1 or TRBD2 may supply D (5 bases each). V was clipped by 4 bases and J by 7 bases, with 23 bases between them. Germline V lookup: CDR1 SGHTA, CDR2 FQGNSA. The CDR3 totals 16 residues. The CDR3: CASSSLGGGQGEEQYF. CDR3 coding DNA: TGTGCCAGCAGCTCTCTTGGAGGCGGCCAGGGCGAGGAGCAGTACTTC.

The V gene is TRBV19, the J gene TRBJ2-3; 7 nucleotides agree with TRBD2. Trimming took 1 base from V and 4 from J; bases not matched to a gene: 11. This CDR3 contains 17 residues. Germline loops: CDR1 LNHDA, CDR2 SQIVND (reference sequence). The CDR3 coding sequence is TGTGCCAGTAGTATAGCTCGCCGCGGGGGTCCGGCAGATACGCAGTATTTT. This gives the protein CASSIARRGGPADTQYF.

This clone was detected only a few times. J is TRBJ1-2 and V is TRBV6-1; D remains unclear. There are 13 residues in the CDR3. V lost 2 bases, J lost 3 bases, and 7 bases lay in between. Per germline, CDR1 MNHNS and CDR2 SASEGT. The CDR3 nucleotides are TGTGCCAGCAGTGAACAACAGCACTATGGCTACACCTTC. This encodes CASSEQQHYGYTF.

CDR3 DNA: TGTGCCAGCAGTGGGCCGACAGGGGACAGTGAAAAACTGTTTTTT. Protein product: CASSGPTGDSEKLFF. The V gene is TRBV6-1, the J gene TRBJ1-4; the match to TRBD1 covers 8 bases. The CDR3 contains 15 residues. CDR1 MNHNS and CDR2 SASEGT come from the germline V gene. The J segment lost 7 bases and the V segment lost 4 bases, leaving 8 bases of the junction unmatched.

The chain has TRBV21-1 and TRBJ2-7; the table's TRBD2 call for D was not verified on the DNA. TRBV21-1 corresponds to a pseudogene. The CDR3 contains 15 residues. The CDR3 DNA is TGTGCCAGCAGCAAGGGAGGACATAACTCCTACGAGCAGTACTTC. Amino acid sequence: CASSKGGHNSYEQYF.

The CDR3, as DNA: TGTGCCAGCTGGGGGCTAGCGGGAGTAGAAGATACGCAGTATTTT. As protein: CASWGLAGVEDTQYF. This chain joins TRBV18 and TRBJ2-3; 10 nucleotides align to TRBD2. The CDR3 has 15 residues. Germline V gives CDR1 KGHSH, CDR2 LQKENI. Trimming removed 7 bases from V and 5 bases from J; junction bases left unmatched: 9.

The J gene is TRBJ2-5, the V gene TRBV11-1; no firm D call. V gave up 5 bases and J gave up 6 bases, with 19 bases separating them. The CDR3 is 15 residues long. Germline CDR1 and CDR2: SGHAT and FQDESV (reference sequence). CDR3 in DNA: TGTGCCAGCAGCCCCGGACGTATCAGCCCCAAGACCCAGTACTTC. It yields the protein CASSPGRISPKTQYF.

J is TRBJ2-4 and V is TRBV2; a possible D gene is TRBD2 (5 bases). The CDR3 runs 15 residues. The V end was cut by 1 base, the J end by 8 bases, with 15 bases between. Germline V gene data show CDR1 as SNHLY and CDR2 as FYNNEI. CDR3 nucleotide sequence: TGTGCCAGCAGTGAAGGGTACGGACTTTGGGACATTCAGTACTTC. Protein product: CASSEGYGLWDIQYF.

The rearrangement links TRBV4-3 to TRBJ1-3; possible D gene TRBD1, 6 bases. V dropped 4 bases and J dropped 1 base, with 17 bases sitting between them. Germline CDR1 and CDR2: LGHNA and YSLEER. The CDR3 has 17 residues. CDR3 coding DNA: TGCGCCAGCAGCCTTGACAGGACCCCTTCGTCTGGAAACACCATATATTTT. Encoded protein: CASSLDRTPSSGNTIYF.

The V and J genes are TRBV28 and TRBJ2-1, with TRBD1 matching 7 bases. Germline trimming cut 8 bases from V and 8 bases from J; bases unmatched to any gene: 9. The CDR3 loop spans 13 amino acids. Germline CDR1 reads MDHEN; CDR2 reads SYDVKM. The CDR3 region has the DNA TGTGCCAGCGCGGACAGGACCCCCGATGAGCAGTTCTTC. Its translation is CASADRTPDEQFF.

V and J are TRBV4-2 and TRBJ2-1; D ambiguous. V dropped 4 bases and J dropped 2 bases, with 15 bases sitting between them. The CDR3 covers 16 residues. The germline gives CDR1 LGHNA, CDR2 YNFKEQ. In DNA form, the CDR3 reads TGTGCCAGCAGCCCTCGCCCCCGACGCACCTACAATGAGCAGTTCTTC. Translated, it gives CASSPRPRRTYNEQFF.

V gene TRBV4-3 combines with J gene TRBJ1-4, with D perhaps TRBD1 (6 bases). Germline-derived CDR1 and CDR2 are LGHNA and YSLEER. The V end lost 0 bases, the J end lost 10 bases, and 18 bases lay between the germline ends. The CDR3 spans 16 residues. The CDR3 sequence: CASSQDPGQGRGKLFF. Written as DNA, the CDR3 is TGCGCCAGCAGCCAAGATCCCGGTCAGGGGAGGGGAAAACTGTTTTTT.

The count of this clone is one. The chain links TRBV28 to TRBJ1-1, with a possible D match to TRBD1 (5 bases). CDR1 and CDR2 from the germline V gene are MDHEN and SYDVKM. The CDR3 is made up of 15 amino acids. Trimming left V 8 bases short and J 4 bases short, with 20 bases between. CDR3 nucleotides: TGTGCCAGCGTCATGGGCGGGGGGTGGATCACTGAAGCTTTCTTT. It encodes CASVMGGGWITEAFF. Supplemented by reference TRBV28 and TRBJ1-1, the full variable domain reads DVKVTQSSRYLVKRTGEKVFLECVQDMDHENMFWYRQDPGLGLRLIYFSYDVKMKEKGDIPEGYSVSREKKERFSLILESASTNQTSMYLCASVMGGGWITEAFFGQGTRLTVV.

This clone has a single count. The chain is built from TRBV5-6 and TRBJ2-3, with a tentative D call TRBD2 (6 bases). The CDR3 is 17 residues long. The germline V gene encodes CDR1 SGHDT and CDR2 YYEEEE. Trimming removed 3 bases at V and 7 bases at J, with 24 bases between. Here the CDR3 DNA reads TGTGCCAGCAGCTCTACGACTAGTTTTGATATTAGAAATACGCAGTATTTT. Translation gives CASSSTTSFDIRNTQYF. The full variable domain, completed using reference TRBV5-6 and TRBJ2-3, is DAGVTQSPTHLIKTRGQQVTLRCSPKSGHDTVSWYQQALGQGPQFIFQYYEEEERQRGNFPDRFSGHQFPNYSSELNVNALLLGDSALYLCASSSTTSFDIRNTQYFGPGTRLTVL.